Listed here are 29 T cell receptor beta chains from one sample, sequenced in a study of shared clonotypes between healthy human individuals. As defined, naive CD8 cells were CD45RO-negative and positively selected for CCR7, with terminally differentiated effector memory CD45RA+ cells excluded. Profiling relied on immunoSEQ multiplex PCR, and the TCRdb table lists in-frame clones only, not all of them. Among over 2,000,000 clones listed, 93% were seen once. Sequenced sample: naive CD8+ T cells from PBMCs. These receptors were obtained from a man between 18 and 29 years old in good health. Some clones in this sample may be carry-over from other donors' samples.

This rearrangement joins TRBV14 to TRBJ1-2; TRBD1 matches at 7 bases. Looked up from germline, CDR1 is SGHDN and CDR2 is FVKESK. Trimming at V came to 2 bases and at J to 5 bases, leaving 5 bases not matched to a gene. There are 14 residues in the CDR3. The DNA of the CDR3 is TGTGCCAGCAGCCAATTGCAGGGGGTGTATGGCTACACCTTC. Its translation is CASSQLQGVYGYTF.

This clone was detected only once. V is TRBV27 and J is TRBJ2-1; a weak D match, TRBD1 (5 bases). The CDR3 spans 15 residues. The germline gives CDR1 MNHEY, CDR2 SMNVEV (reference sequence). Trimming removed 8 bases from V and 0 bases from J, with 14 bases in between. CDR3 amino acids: CASAAGSSSYNEQFF. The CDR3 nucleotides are TGTGCCAGCGCGGCAGGGTCGAGCTCCTACAATGAGCAGTTCTTC.

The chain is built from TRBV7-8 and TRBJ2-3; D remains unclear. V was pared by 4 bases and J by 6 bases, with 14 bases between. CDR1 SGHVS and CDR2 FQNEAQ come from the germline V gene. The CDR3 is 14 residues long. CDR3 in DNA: TGTGCCAGCAGCTACCGGGCTCCCGGGGATACGCAGTATTTT. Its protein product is CASSYRAPGDTQYF.

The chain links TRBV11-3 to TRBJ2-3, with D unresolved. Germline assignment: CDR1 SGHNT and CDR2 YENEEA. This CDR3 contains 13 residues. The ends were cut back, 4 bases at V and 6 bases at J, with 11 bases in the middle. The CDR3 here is CASSSPVADTQYF. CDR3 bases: TGTGCCAGCAGCTCTCCGGTCGCCGATACGCAGTATTTT.

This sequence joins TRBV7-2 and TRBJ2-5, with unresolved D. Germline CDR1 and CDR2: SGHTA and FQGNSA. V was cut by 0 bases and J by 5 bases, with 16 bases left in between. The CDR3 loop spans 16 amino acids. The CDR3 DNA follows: TGTGCCAGCAGCTTAGCGGCTCCGGGCATTTGGGAGACCCAGTACTTC. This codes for CASSLAAPGIWETQYF.

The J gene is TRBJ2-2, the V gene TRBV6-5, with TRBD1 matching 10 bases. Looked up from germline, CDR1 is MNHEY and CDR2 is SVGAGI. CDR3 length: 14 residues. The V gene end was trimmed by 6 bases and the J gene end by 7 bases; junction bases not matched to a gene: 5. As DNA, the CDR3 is TGTGCCAGCAGAGGGACAGGGGAGGGCGGGGAGCTGTTTTTT. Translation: CASRGTGEGGELFF.

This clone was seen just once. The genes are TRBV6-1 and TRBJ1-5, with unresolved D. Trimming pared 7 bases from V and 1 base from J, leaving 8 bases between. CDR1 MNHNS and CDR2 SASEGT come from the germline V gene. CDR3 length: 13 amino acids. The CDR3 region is CASKTMSNQPQHF. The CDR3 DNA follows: TGTGCCAGCAAAACAATGAGCAATCAGCCCCAGCATTTT.

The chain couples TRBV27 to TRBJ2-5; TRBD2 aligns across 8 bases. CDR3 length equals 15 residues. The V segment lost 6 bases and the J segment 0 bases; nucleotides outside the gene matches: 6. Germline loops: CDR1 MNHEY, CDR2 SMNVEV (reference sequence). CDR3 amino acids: CASSTSGRDQETQYF. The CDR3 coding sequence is TGTGCCAGCAGCACTAGCGGTAGAGACCAAGAGACCCAGTACTTC.

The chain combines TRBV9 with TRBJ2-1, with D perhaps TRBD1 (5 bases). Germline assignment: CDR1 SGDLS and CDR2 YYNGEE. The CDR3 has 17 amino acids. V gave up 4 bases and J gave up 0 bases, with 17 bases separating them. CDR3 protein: CASSSRGTASSYNEQFF. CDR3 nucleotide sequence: TGTGCCAGCAGCAGTAGGGGTACTGCGAGCTCCTACAATGAGCAGTTCTTC.

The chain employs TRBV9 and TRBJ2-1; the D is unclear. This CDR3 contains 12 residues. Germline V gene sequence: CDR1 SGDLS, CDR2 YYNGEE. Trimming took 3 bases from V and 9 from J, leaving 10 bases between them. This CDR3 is CASSGDEVEQFF. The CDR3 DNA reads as TGTGCCAGCAGCGGAGACGAGGTTGAGCAGTTCTTC.

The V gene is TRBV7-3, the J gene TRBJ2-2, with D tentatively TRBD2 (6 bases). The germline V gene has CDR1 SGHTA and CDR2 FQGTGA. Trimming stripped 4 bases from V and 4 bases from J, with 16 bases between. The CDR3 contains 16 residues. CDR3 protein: CASSSRETEVTGELFF. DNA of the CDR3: TGTGCCAGCAGCTCTCGGGAGACAGAGGTCACCGGGGAGCTGTTTTTT.

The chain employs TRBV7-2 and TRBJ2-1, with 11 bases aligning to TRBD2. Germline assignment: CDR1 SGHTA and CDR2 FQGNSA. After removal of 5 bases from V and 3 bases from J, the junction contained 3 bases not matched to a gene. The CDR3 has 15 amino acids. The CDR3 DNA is TGTGCCAGCAGCGCCCTAGCGGGAGGCTACAATGAGCAGTTCTTC. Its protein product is CASSALAGGYNEQFF.

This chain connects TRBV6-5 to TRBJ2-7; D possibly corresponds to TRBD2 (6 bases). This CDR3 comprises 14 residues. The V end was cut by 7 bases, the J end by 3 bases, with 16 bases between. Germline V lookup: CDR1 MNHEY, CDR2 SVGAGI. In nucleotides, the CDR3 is TGTGCCAGCAAAGTTTCGGGAGAAAACTACGAGCAGTACTTC. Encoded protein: CASKVSGENYEQYF.

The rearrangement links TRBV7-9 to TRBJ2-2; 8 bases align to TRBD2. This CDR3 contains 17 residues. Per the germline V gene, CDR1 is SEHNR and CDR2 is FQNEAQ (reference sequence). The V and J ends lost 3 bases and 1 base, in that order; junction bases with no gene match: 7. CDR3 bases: TGTGCCAGCAGCTTGAGTAGAAGCGGGAGGAACACCGGGGAGCTGTTTTTT. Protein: CASSLSRSGRNTGELFF.

The CDR3 reads CASSLGQGVIQYF. The CDR3 DNA follows: TGTGCCAGCAGCTTAGGGCAGGGCGTCATTCAGTACTTC. This chain links TRBV11-1 with TRBJ2-4; tentatively, D is TRBD1 (5 bases). V was shortened by 1 base and J by 9 bases, with 10 bases between the two germline ends. Germline-derived CDR1 and CDR2 are SGHAT and FQDESV (reference sequence). This CDR3 spans 13 amino acids.

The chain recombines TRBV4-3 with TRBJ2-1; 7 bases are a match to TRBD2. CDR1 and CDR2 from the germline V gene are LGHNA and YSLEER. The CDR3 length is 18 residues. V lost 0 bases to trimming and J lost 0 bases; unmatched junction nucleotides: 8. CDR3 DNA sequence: TGCGCCAGCAGCCAAGAGGGGGGGGAACTTCCCTCCTACAATGAGCAGTTCTTC. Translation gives CASSQEGGELPSYNEQFF.

In nucleotides, the CDR3 is TGTGCCACCAGCAGAGGGAGGGAGCAGTACTTC. The encoded protein is CATSRGREQYF. The V call is TRBV15, the J call TRBJ2-7; weak D call: TRBD2 (5 bases). This CDR3 contains 11 residues. V was trimmed by 1 base and J by 7 bases, leaving 5 bases between them. The germline gives CDR1 LNHNV, CDR2 YYDKDF (reference sequence).

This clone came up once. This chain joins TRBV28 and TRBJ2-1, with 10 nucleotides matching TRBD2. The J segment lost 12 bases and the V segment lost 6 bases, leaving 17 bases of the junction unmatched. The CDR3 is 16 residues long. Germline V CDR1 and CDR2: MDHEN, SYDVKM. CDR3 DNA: TGTGCCAGCAGACCCCCGCGCCACGGAGCGGGAGGGAGGCAGTTCTTC. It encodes CASRPPRHGAGGRQFF.

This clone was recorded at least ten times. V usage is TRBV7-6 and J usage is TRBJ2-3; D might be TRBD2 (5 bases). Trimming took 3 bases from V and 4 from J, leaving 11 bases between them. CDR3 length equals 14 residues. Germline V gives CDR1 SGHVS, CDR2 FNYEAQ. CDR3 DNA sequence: TGTGCCAGCAGCTTTGAGGGCCACCCAGATACGCAGTATTTT. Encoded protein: CASSFEGHPDTQYF.

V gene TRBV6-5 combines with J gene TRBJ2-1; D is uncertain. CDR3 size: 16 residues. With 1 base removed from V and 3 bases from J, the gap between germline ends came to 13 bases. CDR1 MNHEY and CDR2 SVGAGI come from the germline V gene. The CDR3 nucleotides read TGTGCCAGCAGTTACTTTTCTACCTTGGGCTACAATGAGCAGTTCTTC. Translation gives CASSYFSTLGYNEQFF.

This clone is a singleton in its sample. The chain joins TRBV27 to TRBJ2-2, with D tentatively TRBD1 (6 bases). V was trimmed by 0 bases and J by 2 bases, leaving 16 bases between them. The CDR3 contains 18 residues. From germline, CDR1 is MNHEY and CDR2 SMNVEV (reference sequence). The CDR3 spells CASSLSGALARNTGELFF. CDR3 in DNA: TGTGCCAGCAGTTTATCGGGGGCGCTGGCAAGAAACACCGGGGAGCTGTTTTTT.

CDR3 DNA: TGTGCCAGCAGCTTCTTGGCGGGAGCGGTAGCCGGGGAGCTGTTTTTT. This translates into CASSFLAGAVAGELFF. The chain has TRBV7-8 and TRBJ2-2; 7 positions agree with TRBD2. Per the germline V gene, CDR1 is SGHVS and CDR2 is FQNEAQ. The CDR3 extends over 16 amino acids. V was clipped by 3 bases and J by 6 bases; unmatched bases: 10.

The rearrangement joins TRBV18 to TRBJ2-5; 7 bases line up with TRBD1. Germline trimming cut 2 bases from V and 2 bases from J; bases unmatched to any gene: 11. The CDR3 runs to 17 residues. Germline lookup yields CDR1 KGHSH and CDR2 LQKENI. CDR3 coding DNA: TGTGCCAGCTCACCAGGGACAGTGCTAACCAGACAAGAGACCCAGTACTTC. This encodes CASSPGTVLTRQETQYF.

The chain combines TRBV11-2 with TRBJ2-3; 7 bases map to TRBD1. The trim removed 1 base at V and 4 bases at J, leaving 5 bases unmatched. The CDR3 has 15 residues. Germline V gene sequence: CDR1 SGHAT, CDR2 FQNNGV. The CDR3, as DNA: TGTGCCAGCAGCTTAGGCCAGGGGGACGCAGATACGCAGTATTTT. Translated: CASSLGQGDADTQYF.

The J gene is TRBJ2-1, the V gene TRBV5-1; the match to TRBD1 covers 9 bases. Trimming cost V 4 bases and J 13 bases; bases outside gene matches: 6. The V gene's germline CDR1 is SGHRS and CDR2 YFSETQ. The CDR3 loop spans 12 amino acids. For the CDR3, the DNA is TGCGCCAGCAGCCCGGGACAGGGCACCCAGTTCTTC. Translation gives CASSPGQGTQFF.

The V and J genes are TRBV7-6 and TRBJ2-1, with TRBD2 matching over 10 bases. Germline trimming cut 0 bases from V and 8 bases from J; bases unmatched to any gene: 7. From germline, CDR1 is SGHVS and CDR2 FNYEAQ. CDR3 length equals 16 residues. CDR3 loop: CASSLALGTSVHEQFF. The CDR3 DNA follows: TGTGCCAGCAGCTTAGCGCTGGGGACTAGCGTCCATGAGCAGTTCTTC.

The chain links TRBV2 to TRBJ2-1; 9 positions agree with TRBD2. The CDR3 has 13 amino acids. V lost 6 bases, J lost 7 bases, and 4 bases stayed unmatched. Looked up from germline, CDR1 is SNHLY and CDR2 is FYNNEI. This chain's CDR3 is CASRAGGGNEQFF. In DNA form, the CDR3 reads TGTGCCAGCAGAGCGGGGGGAGGAAATGAGCAGTTCTTC. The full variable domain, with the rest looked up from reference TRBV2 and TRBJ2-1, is EPEVTQTPSHQVTQMGQEVILRCVPISNHLYFYWYRQILGQKVEFLVSFYNNEISEKSEIFDDQFSVERPDGSNFTLKIRSTKLEDSAMYFCASRAGGGNEQFFGPGTRLTVL.

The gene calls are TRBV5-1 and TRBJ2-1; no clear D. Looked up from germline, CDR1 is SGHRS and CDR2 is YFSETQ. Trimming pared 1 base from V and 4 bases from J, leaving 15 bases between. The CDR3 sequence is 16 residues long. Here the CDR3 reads CASSLSWAMTYNEQFF. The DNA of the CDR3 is TGCGCCAGCAGCTTGTCATGGGCTATGACATACAATGAGCAGTTCTTC.

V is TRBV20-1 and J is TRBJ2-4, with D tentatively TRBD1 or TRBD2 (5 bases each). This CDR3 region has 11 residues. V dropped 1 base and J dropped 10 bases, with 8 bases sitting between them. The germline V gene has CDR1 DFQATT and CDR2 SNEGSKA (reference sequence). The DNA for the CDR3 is TGCAGTGCTAGAGGAGGGGATATTCAGTACTTC. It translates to CSARGGDIQYF.